Following are 11 T cell receptor beta chains from one sample sequenced in a study of human T cells and chemical hapten exposure. Noted time point: patch test 1, 2 weeks after DPC sensitization. Described treatment: therapeutic diphenylcyclopropenone sensitization with weekly scalp DPC. TCRdb redid the calling of the RACE reads with MiXCR, one entry per CDR3 protein. Counted here are 71,000 or so distinct CDR3 sequences, around 9.8% occurring once; the ten biggest clones make up 2.5% to 4%. The specimen comprised whole blood, sampled in connection with sensitization to the hapten diphenylcyclopropenone (DPC). The receptors originated from a woman aged 40 to 49 with alopecia areata. Some clones in this sample may be carry-over from other donors' samples.

A single count supports this clonotype. This sequence joins TRBV7-2 and TRBJ1-5; a possible D gene is TRBD1 (6 bases). Trimming shortened V by 8 bases and J by 1 base, and 9 bases separated the two germline ends. The CDR3 contains 13 residues. The V gene's germline CDR1 is SGHTA and CDR2 FQGNSA. For the CDR3, the DNA is TGTGCCAGCGGGGGCCTAAGCAATCAGCCCCAGCATTTT. Translated: CASGGLSNQPQHF.

Only a few counts were recorded for this clonotype. The V gene is TRBV2, the J gene TRBJ1-1; D perhaps matches TRBD1 (5 bases). The germline V gene has CDR1 SNHLY and CDR2 FYNNEI. Trimming shortened V by 5 bases and J by 8 bases, and 6 bases separated the two germline ends. There are 10 residues in the CDR3. As DNA, the CDR3 is TGTGCCAGCAGTTCAGGGGAAGCTTTCTTT. Translating it yields CASSSGEAFF.

This clonotype was observed a handful of times. The V gene is TRBV7-8, the J gene TRBJ1-6, with TRBD1 as a possible D gene (5 bases). The CDR3 sequence is 20 residues long. Deletions cut 7 bases from V and 7 bases from J, with 32 bases between. The germline V gene has CDR1 SGHVS and CDR2 FQNEAQ. The CDR3 sequence: CASTSLFGGVGSGLNSPLHF. The CDR3 coding sequence is TGTGCCAGCACCTCATTATTCGGGGGAGTGGGCTCGGGACTGAATTCACCCCTCCACTTT.

The V and J genes are TRBV19 and TRBJ1-2, with 7 bases matching TRBD1. This CDR3 has 14 amino acids. Germline V gives CDR1 LNHDA, CDR2 SQIVND (reference sequence). V was clipped by 6 bases and J by 6 bases; unmatched bases: 10. The CDR3 coding sequence is TGTGCCAGTAGCGGGACAGTGCTCTTGGATGGCTACACCTTC. It specifies CASSGTVLLDGYTF.

This clonotype was counted a few times. One junction end does not reproduce the germline sequence, and a read error may be involved. This chain joins TRBV7-3 and TRBJ2-5; D gene ambiguous. Germline loops: CDR1 SGHTA, CDR2 FQGTGA. The CDR3 runs 13 residues. The CDR3 DNA reads as TGTGTCAGCAGCTCTCCCCCGATCGAGACCCAGTACTTC. It specifies CVSSSPPIETQYF.

This clonotype was found many times. The chain combines TRBV20-1 with TRBJ2-7, with D unresolved. CDR3 length: 12 residues. The germline V gene encodes CDR1 DFQATT and CDR2 SNEGSKA (reference sequence). The CDR3 is CSASGGSYEQYF. CDR3 coding DNA: TGCAGCGCCAGTGGCGGTTCCTACGAGCAGTACTTC.

This clonotype has a count of ten or more. The chain carries TRBV6-2 or TRBV6-3 and TRBJ2-7; 9 bases match TRBD1. Germline CDR1 and CDR2: MNHEY and SVGEGT. J gave up 6 bases and V 4 bases, and 13 bases lay outside the gene matches. The CDR3 is made up of 16 amino acids. The CDR3: CASSSRDRVGATEQYF. CDR3 in DNA: TGTGCCAGCAGTTCCCGGGACAGGGTAGGGGCCACCGAGCAGTACTTC.

This clonotype has just one count. This chain links TRBV5-4 with TRBJ2-5; 8 bases fit TRBD1. J was trimmed by 1 base and V by 5 bases; bases with no gene match: 7. Germline V lookup: CDR1 SGHNT, CDR2 YYREEE (reference sequence). The CDR3 spans 15 residues. This CDR3 is CASSSGQELQETQYF. For the CDR3, the DNA is TGTGCCAGCAGTTCGGGACAGGAACTCCAAGAGACCCAGTACTTC.

This clonotype has a count of ten or more. V and J are TRBV4-3 and TRBJ2-5; D is undetermined. CDR1 is LGHNA, CDR2 YSLEER, per germline. The CDR3 covers 15 residues. Trimming shortened V by 0 bases and J by 5 bases, and 13 bases separated the two germline ends. The CDR3 region is CASSQDRTESETQYF. For the CDR3, the DNA is TGCGCCAGCAGCCAAGACAGGACGGAAAGTGAGACCCAGTACTTC.

The chain recombines TRBV20-1 with TRBJ2-1; 10 nucleotides match TRBD1. This CDR3 comprises 14 residues. With 5 bases clipped from V and 8 bases from J, the junction kept 9 bases outside the gene matches. Germline V lookup: CDR1 DFQATT, CDR2 SNEGSKA (reference sequence). The CDR3 region has the DNA TGCAGTGCTGACCGACAGGGGGCATTCGATGAGCAGTTCTTC. It translates to CSADRQGAFDEQFF.

In this sample, this clonotype turned up many times. The chain has TRBV12-3 or TRBV12-4 and TRBJ2-2, with 9 bases lining up with TRBD1. This CDR3 contains 15 residues. The ends lost 5 bases at V and 4 bases at J; junction bases unmatched: 5. The CDR3 is CASSVTGGATGELFF. CDR3 DNA sequence: TGTGCCAGCAGTGTGACAGGGGGAGCCACCGGGGAGCTGTTTTTT.